This T cell receptor beta chain is from a study of blood T cell repertoires in COVID-19. With V trimmed by 6 bases and J by 0 bases, 14 bases remained unmatched. CDR1 MNHEY and CDR2 SMNVEV come from the germline V gene (reference sequence). This CDR3 spans 18 amino acids. Data came from immunoSEQ multiplex PCR; TCRdb stores just in-frame clones and leaves some out. The sample has about 160,000 clones, just over 90% seen once. The sequence was collected from a man in his late teens or twenties with acute or convalescent COVID-19. Sample: peripheral blood. The chain joins TRBV27 to TRBJ1-5; 7 nucleotides align to TRBD1. The CDR3 region is CASSRVGTEVTSNQPQHF. DNA of the CDR3: TGTGCCAGCAGCCGCGTCGGGACAGAAGTAACTAGCAATCAGCCCCAGCATTTT.